This TCR beta chain was obtained from a study of blood T cell repertoires in COVID-19. The wider study: Sources were T cells, B-cell-depleted T cells, or PBMCs; the material itself was cDNA or gDNA.

Participants came from about 23 US areas, aged roughly 18 to 100 years. It was within 2 weeks before study entry that exposed participants met a COVID-19 case. Original handling: Amplification of reference gene primers provided the estimated nucleated cell counts. TCRdb's copy holds only in-frame clones and misses some; the assay was immunoSEQ multiplex PCR. For V, J and clone size, that table is used; D and trimming come from the DNA. The table has about 270,000 clones, around 90% seen once. Germline V gene lookup returns CDR1 MDHEN and CDR2 SYDVKM. V lost 3 bases and J lost 4; bases outside the gene matches: 5. The CDR3 has 15 residues.

The chain couples TRBV28 to TRBJ1-2; the match to TRBD1 covers 10 bases. The material sequenced was PBMCs or T cells enriched from blood (not recorded which). The TCR sequence derives from a man aged 40-55 years who had been exposed to COVID-19. The CDR3 reads CASSFDRGLSYGYTF. DNA for the CDR3: TGTGCCAGCAGTTTTGACAGGGGGCTTAGCTATGGCTACACCTTC.